This T cell receptor beta chain was identified in a study of OX40 agonist ivuxolimab in advanced cancers. TCRdb keeps only in-frame clones here, not all; method: immunoSEQ multiplex PCR. Among 25,000 to 35,000 clones listed, 74% were seen once. V shed 4 bases and J 6 bases; nucleotides not matched to a gene: 7. Germline CDR1 reads SGHNT; CDR2 reads YYREEE (reference sequence). The CDR3 is 14 residues long. V is TRBV5-4 and J is TRBJ2-7; 10 nucleotides align to TRBD2. This sample comprised CD4+ or CD8+ T cells sorted from blood, obtained in a trial of the OX40 agonist ivuxolimab. The receptor was derived from an adult with an advanced solid tumor such as melanoma, head and neck, liver or kidney cancer. For the CDR3, the DNA is TGTGCCAGCAGCCCTAGCGGGGGATGGGGCGAGCAGTACTTC. Its translation is CASSPSGGWGEQYF.